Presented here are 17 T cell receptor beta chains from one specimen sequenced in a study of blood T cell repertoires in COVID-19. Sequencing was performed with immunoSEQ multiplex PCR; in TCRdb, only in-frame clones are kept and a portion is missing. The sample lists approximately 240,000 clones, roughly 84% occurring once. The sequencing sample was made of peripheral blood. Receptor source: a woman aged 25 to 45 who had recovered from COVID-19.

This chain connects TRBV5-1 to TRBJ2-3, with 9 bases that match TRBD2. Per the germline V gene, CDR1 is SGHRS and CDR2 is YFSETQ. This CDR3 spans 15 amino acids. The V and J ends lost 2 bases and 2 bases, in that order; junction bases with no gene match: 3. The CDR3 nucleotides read TGCGCCAGCAGCTTCCTAGCGGGGTCCACAGATACGCAGTATTTT. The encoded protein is CASSFLAGSTDTQYF.

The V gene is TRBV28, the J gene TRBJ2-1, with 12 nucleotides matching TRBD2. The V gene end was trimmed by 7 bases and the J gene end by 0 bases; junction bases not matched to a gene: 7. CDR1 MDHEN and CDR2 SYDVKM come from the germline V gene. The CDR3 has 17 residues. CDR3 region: CASKGLAGTSSYNEQFF. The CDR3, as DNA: TGTGCCAGCAAGGGACTAGCGGGTACTAGCTCCTACAATGAGCAGTTCTTC. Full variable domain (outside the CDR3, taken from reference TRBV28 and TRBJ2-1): DVKVTQSSRYLVKRTGEKVFLECVQDMDHENMFWYRQDPGLGLRLIYFSYDVKMKEKGDIPEGYSVSREKKERFSLILESASTNQTSMYLCASKGLAGTSSYNEQFFGPGTRLTVL.

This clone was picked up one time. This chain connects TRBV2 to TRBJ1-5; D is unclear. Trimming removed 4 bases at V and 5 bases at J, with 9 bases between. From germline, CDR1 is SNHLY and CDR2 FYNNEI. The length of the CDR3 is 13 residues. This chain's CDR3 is CASSVTDYQPQHF. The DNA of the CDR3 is TGTGCCAGCAGTGTGACTGACTATCAGCCCCAGCATTTT. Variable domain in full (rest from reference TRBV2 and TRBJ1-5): EPEVTQTPSHQVTQMGQEVILRCVPISNHLYFYWYRQILGQKVEFLVSFYNNEISEKSEIFDDQFSVERPDGSNFTLKIRSTKLEDSAMYFCASSVTDYQPQHFGDGTRLSIL.

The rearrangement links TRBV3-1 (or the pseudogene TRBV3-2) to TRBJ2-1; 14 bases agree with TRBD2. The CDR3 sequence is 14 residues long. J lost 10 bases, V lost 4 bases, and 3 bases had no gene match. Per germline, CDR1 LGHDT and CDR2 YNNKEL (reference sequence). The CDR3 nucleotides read TGTGCCAGCAGCCCTCGGACTAGCGGGAGGGAGCAGTTCTTC. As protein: CASSPRTSGREQFF.

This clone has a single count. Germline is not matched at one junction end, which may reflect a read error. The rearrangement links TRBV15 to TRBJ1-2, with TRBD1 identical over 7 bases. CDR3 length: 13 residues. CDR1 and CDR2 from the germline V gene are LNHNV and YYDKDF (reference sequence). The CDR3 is CGTSRGTGVGYTF. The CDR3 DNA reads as TGTGGCACCAGCAGAGGAACAGGGGTTGGCTACACCTTC.

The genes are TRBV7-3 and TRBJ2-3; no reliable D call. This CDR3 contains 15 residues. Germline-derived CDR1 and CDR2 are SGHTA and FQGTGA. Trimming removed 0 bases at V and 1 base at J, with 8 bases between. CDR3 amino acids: CASSLTPTRTDTQYF. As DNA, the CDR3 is TGTGCCAGCAGCTTAACCCCCACACGCACAGATACGCAGTATTTT.

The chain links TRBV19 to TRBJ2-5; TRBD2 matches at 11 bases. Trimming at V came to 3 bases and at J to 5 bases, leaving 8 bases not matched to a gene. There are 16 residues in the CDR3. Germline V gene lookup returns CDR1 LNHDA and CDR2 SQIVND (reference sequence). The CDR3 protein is CASSIGASGRLETQYF. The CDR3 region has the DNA TGTGCCAGTAGTATCGGGGCTAGCGGGAGGTTGGAGACCCAGTACTTC.

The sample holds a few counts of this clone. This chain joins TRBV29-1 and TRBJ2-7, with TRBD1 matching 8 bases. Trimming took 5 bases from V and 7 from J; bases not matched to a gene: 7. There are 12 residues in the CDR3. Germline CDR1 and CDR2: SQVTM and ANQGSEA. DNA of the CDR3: TGCAGCGTTCGTCAGGGGGCAAGGGAGCAGTACTTC. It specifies CSVRQGAREQYF.

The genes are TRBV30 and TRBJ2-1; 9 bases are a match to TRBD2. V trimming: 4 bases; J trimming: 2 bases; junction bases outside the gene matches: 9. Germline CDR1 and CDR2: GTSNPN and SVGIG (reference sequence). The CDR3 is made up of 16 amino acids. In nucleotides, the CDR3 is TGTGCCTGGACCTTGGGGTCTAGCGGGACCTACAATGAGCAGTTCTTC. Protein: CAWTLGSSGTYNEQFF.

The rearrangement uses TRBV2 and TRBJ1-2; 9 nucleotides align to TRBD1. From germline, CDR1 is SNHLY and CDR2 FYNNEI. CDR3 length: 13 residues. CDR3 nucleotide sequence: TGTGTGGGCGGGGACAGGGCGAACTATGGCTACACCTTC. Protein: CVGGDRANYGYTF.

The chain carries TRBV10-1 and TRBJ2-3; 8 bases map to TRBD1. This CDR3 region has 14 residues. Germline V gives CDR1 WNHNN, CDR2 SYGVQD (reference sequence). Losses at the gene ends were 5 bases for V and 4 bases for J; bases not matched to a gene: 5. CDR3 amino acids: CASSPDRVADTQYF. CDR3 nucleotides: TGCGCCAGCAGTCCGGACAGGGTGGCAGATACGCAGTATTTT.

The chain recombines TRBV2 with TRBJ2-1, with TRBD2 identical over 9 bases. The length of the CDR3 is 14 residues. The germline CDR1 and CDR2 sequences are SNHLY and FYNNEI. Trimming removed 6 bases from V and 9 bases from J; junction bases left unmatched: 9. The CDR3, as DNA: TGTGCCAGCAGGCGGGCTAGCGGGACGGGTGAGCAGTTCTTC. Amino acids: CASRRASGTGEQFF. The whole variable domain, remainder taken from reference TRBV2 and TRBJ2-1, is EPEVTQTPSHQVTQMGQEVILRCVPISNHLYFYWYRQILGQKVEFLVSFYNNEISEKSEIFDDQFSVERPDGSNFTLKIRSTKLEDSAMYFCASRRASGTGEQFFGPGTRLTVL.

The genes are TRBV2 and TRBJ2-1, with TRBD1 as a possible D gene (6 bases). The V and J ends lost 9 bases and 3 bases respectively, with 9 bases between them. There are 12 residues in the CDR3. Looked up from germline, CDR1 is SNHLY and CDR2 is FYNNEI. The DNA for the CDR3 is TGTGCCAGGGGGGCTTACTACAATGAGCAGTTCTTC. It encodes CARGAYYNEQFF.

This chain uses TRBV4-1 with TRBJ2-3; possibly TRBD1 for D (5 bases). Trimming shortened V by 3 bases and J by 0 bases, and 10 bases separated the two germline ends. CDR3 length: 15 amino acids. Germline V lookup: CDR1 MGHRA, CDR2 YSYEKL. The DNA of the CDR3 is TGCGCCAGCAGCCAGCTCACAGGTAGCACAGATACGCAGTATTTT. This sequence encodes CASSQLTGSTDTQYF.

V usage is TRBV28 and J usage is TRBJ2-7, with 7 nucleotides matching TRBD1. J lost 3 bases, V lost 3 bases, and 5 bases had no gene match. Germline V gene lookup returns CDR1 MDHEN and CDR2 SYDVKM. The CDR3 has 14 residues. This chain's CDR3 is CASSFWDRIYEQYF. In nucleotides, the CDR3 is TGTGCCAGCAGTTTCTGGGACAGAATCTACGAGCAGTACTTC.

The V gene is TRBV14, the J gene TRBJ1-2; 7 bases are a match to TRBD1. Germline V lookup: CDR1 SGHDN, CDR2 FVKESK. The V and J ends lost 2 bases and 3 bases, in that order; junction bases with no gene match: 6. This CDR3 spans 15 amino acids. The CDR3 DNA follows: TGTGCCAGCAGCCAAATGACAGGGATGGACTATGGCTACACCTTC. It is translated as CASSQMTGMDYGYTF.

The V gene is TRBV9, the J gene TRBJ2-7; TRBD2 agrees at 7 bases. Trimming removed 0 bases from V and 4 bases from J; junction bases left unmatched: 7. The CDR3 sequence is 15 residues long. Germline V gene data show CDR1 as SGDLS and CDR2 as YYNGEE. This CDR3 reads CASSVDNSGWYEQYF. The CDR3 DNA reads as TGTGCCAGCAGCGTAGACAATAGCGGGTGGTACGAGCAGTACTTC.